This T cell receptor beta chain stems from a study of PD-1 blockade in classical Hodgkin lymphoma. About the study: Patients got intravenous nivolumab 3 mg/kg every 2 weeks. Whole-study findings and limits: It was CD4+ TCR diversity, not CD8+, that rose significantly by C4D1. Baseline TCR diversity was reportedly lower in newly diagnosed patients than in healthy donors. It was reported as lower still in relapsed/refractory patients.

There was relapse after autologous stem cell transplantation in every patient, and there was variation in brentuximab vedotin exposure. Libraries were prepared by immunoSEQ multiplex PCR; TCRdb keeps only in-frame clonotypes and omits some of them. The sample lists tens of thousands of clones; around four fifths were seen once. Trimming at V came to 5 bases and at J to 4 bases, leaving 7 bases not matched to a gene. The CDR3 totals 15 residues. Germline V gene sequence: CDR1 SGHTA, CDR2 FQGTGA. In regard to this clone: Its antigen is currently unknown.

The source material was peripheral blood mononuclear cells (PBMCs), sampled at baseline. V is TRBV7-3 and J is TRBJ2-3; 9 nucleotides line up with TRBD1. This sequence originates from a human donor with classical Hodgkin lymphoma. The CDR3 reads CASSPTGGRADTQYF. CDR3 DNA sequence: TGTGCCAGCAGCCCGACAGGGGGTAGGGCAGATACGCAGTATTTT.